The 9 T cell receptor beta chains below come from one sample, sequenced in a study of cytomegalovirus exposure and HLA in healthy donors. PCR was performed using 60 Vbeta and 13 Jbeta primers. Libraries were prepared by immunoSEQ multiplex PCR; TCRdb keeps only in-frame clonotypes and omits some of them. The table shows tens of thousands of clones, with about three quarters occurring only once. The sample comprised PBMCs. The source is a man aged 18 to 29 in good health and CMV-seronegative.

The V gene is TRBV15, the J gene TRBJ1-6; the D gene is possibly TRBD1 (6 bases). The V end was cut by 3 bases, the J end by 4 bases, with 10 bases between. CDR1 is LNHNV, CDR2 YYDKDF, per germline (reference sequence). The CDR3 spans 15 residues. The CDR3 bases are TGTGCCACCAGCAGGTCAGGGGAGTATAATTCACCCCTCCACTTT. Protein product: CATSRSGEYNSPLHF.

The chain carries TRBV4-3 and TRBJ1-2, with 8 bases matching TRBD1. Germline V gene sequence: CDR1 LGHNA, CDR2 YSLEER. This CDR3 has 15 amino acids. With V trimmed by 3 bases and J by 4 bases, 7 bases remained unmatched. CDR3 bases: TGCGCCAGCAGCCAGGGGGCCGGGACAGGCTATGGCTACACCTTC. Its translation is CASSQGAGTGYGYTF.

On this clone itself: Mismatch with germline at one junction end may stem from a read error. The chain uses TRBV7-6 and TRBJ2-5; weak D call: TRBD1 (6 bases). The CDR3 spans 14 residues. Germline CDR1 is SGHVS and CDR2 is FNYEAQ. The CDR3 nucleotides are TGTGCCGGCAGCTTCACAGGGTTCCAAGAGACCCAGTACTTC. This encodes CAGSFTGFQETQYF.

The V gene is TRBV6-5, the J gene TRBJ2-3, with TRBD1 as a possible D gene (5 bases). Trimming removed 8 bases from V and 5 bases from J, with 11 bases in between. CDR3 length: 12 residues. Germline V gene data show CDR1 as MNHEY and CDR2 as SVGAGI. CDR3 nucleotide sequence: TGTGCCAGCCAGGTCAGGGAAGATACGCAGTATTTT. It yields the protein CASQVREDTQYF.

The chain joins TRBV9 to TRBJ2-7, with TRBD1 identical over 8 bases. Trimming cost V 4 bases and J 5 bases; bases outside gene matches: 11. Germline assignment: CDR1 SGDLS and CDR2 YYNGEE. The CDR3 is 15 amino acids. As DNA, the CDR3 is TGTGCCAGCAGCCCCCAGGGCAGGGGGCAGAACGAGCAGTACTTC. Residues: CASSPQGRGQNEQYF.

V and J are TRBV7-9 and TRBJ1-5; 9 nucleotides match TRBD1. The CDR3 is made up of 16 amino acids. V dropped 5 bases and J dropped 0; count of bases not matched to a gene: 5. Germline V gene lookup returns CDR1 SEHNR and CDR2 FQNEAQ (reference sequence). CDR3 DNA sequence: TGTGCCAGCAGCCAGGGACAGGGAGATAGCAATCAGCCCCAGCATTTT. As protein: CASSQGQGDSNQPQHF.

This CDR3 is CASRETGANEQFF. The CDR3 DNA reads TGTGCCAGCAGGGAAACAGGGGCCAATGAGCAGTTCTTC. The chain has TRBV6-6 and TRBJ2-1, with 7 bases that match TRBD1. Losses at the gene ends were 6 bases for V and 6 bases for J; bases not matched to a gene: 5. This CDR3 is built from 13 residues. CDR1 is MNHNY, CDR2 SVGAGI, per germline (reference sequence).

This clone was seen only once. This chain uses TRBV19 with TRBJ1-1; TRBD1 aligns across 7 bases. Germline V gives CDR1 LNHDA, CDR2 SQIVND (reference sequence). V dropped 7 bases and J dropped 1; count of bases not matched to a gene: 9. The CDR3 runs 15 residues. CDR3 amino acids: CASILGGQKNTEAFF. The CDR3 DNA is TGTGCCAGTATCCTAGGGGGACAGAAGAACACTGAAGCTTTCTTT.

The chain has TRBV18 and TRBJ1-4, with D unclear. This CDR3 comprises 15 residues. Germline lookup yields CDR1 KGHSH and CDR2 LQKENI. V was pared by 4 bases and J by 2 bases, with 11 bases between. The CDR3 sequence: CASSRPGGTNEKLFF. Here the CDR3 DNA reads TGTGCCAGCTCACGGCCGGGAGGGACTAATGAAAAACTGTTTTTT.